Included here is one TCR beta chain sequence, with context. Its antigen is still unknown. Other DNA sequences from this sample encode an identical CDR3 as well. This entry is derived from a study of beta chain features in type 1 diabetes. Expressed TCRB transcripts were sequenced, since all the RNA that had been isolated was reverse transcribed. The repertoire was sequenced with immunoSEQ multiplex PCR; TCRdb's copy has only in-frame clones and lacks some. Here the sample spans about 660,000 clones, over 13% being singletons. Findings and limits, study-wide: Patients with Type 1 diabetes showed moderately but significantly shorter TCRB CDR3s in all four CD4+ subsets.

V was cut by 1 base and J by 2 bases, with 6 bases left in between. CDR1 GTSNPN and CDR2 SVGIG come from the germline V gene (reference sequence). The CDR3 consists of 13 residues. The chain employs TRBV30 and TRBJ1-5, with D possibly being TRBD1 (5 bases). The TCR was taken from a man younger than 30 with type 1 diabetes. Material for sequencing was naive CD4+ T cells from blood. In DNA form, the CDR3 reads TGTGCCTGGAGTGCCAGGGGCAATCAGCCCCAGCATTTT. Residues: CAWSARGNQPQHF. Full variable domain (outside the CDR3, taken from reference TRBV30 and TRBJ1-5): SQTIHQWPATLVQPVGSPLSLECTVEGTSNPNLYWYRQAAGRGLQLLFYSVGIGQISSEVPQNLSASRPQDRQFILSSKKLLLSDSGFYLCAWSARGNQPQHFGDGTRLSIL.